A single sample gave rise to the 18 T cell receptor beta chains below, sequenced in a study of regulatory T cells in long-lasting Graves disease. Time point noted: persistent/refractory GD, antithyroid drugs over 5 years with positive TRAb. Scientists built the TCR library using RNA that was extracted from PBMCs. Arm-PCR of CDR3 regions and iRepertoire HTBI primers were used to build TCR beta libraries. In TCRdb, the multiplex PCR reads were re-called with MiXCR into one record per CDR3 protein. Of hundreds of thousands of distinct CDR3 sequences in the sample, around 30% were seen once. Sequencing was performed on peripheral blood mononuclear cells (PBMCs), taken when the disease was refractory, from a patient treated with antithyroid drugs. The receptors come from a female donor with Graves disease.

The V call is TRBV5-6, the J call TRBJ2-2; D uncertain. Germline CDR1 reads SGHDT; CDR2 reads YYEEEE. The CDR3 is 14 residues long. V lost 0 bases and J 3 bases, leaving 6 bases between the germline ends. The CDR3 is CASSLGLYTGELFF. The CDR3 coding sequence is TGTGCCAGCAGCTTGGGACTGTACACCGGGGAGCTGTTTTTT. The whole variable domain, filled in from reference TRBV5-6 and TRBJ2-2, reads DAGVTQSPTHLIKTRGQQVTLRCSPKSGHDTVSWYQQALGQGPQFIFQYYEEEERQRGNFPDRFSGHQFPNYSSELNVNALLLGDSALYLCASSLGLYTGELFFGEGSRLTVL.

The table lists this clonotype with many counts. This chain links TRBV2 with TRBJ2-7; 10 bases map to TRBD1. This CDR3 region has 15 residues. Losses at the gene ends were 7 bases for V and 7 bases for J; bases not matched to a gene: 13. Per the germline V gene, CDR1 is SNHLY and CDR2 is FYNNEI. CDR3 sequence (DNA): TGTGCCAGCACCTCCGGGACAGGGGAAGTAGAAGAGCAGTACTTC. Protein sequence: CASTSGTGEVEEQYF. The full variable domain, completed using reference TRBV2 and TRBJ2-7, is EPEVTQTPSHQVTQMGQEVILRCVPISNHLYFYWYRQILGQKVEFLVSFYNNEISEKSEIFDDQFSVERPDGSNFTLKIRSTKLEDSAMYFCASTSGTGEVEEQYFGPGTRLTVT.

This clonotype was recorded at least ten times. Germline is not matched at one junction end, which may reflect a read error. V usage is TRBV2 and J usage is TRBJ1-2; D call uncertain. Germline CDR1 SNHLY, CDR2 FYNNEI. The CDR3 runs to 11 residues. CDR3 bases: TGTGCCAGCAGTGTTGGAGACATCCCCTTCTTC. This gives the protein CASSVGDIPFF.

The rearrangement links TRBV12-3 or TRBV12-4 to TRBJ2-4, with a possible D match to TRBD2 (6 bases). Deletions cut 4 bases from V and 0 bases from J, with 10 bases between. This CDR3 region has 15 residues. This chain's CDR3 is CASSYAGLAKNIQYF. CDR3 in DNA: TGTGCCAGCAGTTATGCGGGATTAGCCAAAAACATTCAGTACTTC.

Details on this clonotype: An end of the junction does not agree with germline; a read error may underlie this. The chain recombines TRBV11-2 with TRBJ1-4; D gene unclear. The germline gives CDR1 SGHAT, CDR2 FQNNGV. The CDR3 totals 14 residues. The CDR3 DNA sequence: TGTTCCAGCAGCCCAAACAGCCGCAATGAAAAACTGTTTTTT. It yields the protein CSSSPNSRNEKLFF.

DNA of the CDR3: TGTGCCAGCTCGAACCCTGGTTCTCCAGATACGCAGTATTTT. It specifies CASSNPGSPDTQYF. The chain carries TRBV6-8 and TRBJ2-3, with unresolved D. Germline values: CDR1 MNHGY, CDR2 SAAAGT. The V and J ends lost 8 bases and 4 bases respectively, with 16 bases between them. The CDR3 totals 14 residues.

The CDR3 DNA reads as TGTGCCAGCAGCCACGGACAGGGCGTACTTAACACTGAAGCTTTCTTT. It encodes CASSHGQGVLNTEAFF. The chain employs TRBV13 and TRBJ1-1; 8 nucleotides align to TRBD1. The CDR3 has 16 amino acids. Germline V gene sequence: CDR1 PRHDT, CDR2 FYEKMQ (reference sequence). J gave up 2 bases and V 5 bases, and 10 bases lay outside the gene matches.

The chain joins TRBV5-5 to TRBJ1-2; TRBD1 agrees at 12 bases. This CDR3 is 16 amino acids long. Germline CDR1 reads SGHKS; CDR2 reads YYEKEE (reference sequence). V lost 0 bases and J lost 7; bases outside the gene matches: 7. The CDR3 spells CASSLVWGQGAAGYTF. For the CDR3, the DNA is TGTGCCAGCAGCTTGGTCTGGGGACAGGGGGCAGCTGGCTACACCTTC.

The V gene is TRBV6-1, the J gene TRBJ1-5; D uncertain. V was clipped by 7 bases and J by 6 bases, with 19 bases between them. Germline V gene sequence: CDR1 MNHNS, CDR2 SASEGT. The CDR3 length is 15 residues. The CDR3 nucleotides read TGTGCCAGCACCCATAGCTCCCCTACGGGTCAGCCCCAGCATTTT. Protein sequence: CASTHSSPTGQPQHF.

CDR3 sequence reads: CASSQRLAGYTGELFF. The CDR3 DNA reads TGTGCCAGCAGCCAAAGACTAGCGGGTTACACCGGGGAGCTGTTTTTT. This chain connects TRBV7-3 to TRBJ2-2; 10 bases map to TRBD2. The CDR3 consists of 16 residues. The germline V gene encodes CDR1 SGHTA and CDR2 FQGTGA. The trim removed 5 bases at V and 3 bases at J, leaving 6 bases unmatched.

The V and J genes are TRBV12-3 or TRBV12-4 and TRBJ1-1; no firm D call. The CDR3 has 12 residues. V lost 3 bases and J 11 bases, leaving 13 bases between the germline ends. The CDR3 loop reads CASSFAQGRAFF. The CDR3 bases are TGTGCCAGCAGTTTCGCCCAAGGTCGCGCTTTCTTT.

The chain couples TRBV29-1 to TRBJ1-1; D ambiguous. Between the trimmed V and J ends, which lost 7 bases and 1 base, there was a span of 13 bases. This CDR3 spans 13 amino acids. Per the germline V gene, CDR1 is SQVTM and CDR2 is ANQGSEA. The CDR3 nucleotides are TGCAGCGCCGACATGAGTGCGAACACTGAAGCTTTCTTT. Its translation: CSADMSANTEAFF.

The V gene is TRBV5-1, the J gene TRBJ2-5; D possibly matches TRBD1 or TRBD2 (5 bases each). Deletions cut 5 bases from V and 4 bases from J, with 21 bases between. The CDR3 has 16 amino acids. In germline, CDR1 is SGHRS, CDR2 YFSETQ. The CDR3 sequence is CASRERGSPKAETQYF. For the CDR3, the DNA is TGCGCCAGCAGAGAGAGGGGCTCCCCAAAGGCAGAGACCCAGTACTTC. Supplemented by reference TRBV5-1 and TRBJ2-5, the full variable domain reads KAGVTQTPRYLIKTRGQQVTLSCSPISGHRSVSWYQQTPGQGLQFLFEYFSETQRNKGNFPGRFSGRQFSNSRSEMNVSTLELGDSALYLCASRERGSPKAETQYFGPGTRLLVL.

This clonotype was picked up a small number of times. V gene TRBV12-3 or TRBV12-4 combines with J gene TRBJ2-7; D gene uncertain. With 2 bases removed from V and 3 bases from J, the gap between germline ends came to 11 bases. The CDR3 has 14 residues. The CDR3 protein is CASSLNGEYYEQYF. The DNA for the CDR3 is TGTGCCAGCAGTTTAAATGGGGAATACTACGAGCAGTACTTC.

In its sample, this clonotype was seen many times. CDR3 sequence: CATGTSGTYEQYF. CDR3 in DNA: TGTGCCACCGGGACTAGCGGAACCTACGAGCAGTACTTC. The rearrangement links TRBV30 to TRBJ2-7; 11 nucleotides line up with TRBD2. V lost 8 bases, J lost 2 bases, and 5 bases stayed unmatched. The CDR3 covers 13 residues. The germline CDR1 and CDR2 sequences are GTSNPN and SVGIG (reference sequence).

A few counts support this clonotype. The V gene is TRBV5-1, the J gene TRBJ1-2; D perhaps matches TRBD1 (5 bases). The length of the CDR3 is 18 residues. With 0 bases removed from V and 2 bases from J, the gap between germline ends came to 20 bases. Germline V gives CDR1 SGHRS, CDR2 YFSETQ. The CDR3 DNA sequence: TGCGCCAGCAGCTTGGCTAGAAACGGGGCAGGGATAAACTATGGCTACACCTTC. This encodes CASSLARNGAGINYGYTF. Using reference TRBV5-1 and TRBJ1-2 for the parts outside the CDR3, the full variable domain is KAGVTQTPRYLIKTRGQQVTLSCSPISGHRSVSWYQQTPGQGLQFLFEYFSETQRNKGNFPGRFSGRQFSNSRSEMNVSTLELGDSALYLCASSLARNGAGINYGYTFGSGTRLTVV.

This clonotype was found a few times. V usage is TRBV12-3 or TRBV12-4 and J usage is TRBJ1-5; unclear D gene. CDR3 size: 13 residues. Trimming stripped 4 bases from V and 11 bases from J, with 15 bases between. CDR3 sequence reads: CASSSYTWAAQHF. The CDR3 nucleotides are TGTGCCAGCAGTTCTTATACGTGGGCGGCCCAGCATTTT.

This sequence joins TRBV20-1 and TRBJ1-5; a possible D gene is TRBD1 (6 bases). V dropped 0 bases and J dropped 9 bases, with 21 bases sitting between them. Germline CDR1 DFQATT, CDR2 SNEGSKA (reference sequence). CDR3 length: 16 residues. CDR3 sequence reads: CSARDRELGGAGPQHF. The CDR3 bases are TGCAGTGCTAGAGATCGGGAATTGGGGGGCGCGGGGCCCCAGCATTTT.